The 10 T cell receptor beta chains below come from one sample, sequenced in a study of blood T cell repertoires in COVID-19. Measured with immunoSEQ multiplex PCR; TCRdb has only the in-frame clones, and not every one. The sample shows around 250,000 clones, around 88% of them seen only once. Material for sequencing was peripheral blood. These receptors originate from a man older than 75 with acute or convalescent COVID-19.

This clone is a singleton in its sample. The chain carries TRBV5-1 and TRBJ1-3; a weak D match, TRBD1 (6 bases). Germline CDR1 SGHRS, CDR2 YFSETQ. The CDR3 is 14 residues long. V dropped 2 bases and J dropped 4 bases, with 10 bases sitting between them. The CDR3 DNA sequence: TGCGCCAGCAGCTTTAGGGGGTTGGGAAACACCATATATTTT. The encoded protein is CASSFRGLGNTIYF.

Only one count was recorded for this clone. At the DNA level, this CDR3 is encoded by other sequences in the same sample as well. The chain is built from TRBV5-4 and TRBJ2-2; 12 bases agree with TRBD2. This CDR3 contains 16 residues. Germline V lookup: CDR1 SGHNT, CDR2 YYREEE (reference sequence). The V gene end was trimmed by 4 bases and the J gene end by 2 bases; junction bases not matched to a gene: 3. The CDR3 sequence: CASSPGLAGNTGELFF. The CDR3 DNA reads TGTGCCAGCAGCCCCGGACTAGCGGGAAACACCGGGGAGCTGTTTTTT.

This sequence joins TRBV29-1 and TRBJ2-7, with a weak D call TRBD1 (6 bases). Trimming cost V 5 bases and J 0 bases, with 17 bases left between them. The CDR3 extends over 15 amino acids. In germline, CDR1 is SQVTM, CDR2 ANQGSEA. CDR3 sequence (DNA): TGCAGCGTTTCCCCCCAGGGGCTTAGCTCCTACGAGCAGTACTTC. Amino acid sequence: CSVSPQGLSSYEQYF.

The chain is built from TRBV27 and TRBJ2-2; D perhaps matches TRBD2 (6 bases). This CDR3 is 13 amino acids long. Trimming took off 6 bases at V and 7 bases at J, with 12 bases between the two ends. The germline V gene has CDR1 MNHEY and CDR2 SMNVEV (reference sequence). In DNA, the CDR3 is TGTGCCAGCAGCCACGGAGGGGACGGGGAGCTGTTTTTT. It translates to CASSHGGDGELFF.

The count of this clone is one. The chain combines TRBV5-4 with TRBJ1-5; unclear D gene. Per the germline V gene, CDR1 is SGHNT and CDR2 is YYREEE (reference sequence). The V gene lost 1 base and the J gene lost 7 bases, with 18 bases spanning the gap. The length of the CDR3 is 16 residues. This CDR3 reads CASSLKLPGEGQPQHF. DNA of the CDR3: TGTGCCAGCAGCTTGAAGTTGCCCGGGGAAGGCCAGCCCCAGCATTTT.

This clone was seen just once. The chain is built from TRBV24-1 and TRBJ2-2; D is perhaps TRBD1 (6 bases). The germline V gene has CDR1 KGHDR and CDR2 SFDVKD. The CDR3 is 16 residues long. The V gene lost 7 bases and the J gene lost 7 bases, with 21 bases spanning the gap. The CDR3 reads CATRETGGGSVGELFF. The CDR3, as DNA: TGTGCCACCAGGGAGACAGGAGGTGGGTCCGTCGGGGAGCTGTTTTTT.

Comment on this clone: This sample also contains other DNA sequences that code for the same CDR3. This chain joins TRBV5-1 and TRBJ2-7; 8 positions match TRBD1. Germline V lookup: CDR1 SGHRS, CDR2 YFSETQ. The CDR3 length is 13 residues. V gave up 5 bases and J gave up 2 bases; unmatched junction bases: 3. CDR3 DNA: TGCGCCAGCAGTCCGGACAGGGCCTACGAGCAGTACTTC. This translates into CASSPDRAYEQYF.

This clone was seen once. The chain carries TRBV6-2 or TRBV6-3 and TRBJ2-5, with 9 positions matching TRBD2. Looked up from germline, CDR1 is MNHEY and CDR2 is SVGEGT. Trimming removed 2 bases from V and 2 bases from J; junction bases left unmatched: 15. The CDR3 covers 19 residues. CDR3 sequence: CASSYHGGRLAEQQETQYF. CDR3 nucleotide sequence: TGTGCCAGCAGTTACCACGGGGGCCGACTAGCGGAACAACAAGAGACCCAGTACTTC.

The V gene is TRBV18, the J gene TRBJ2-7; possibly TRBD1 for D (6 bases). This CDR3 region has 16 residues. The germline CDR1 and CDR2 sequences are KGHSH and LQKENI. V was cut by 3 bases and J by 2 bases, with 17 bases left in between. The CDR3 sequence: CASSPSRTGSAYEQYF. CDR3 sequence (DNA): TGTGCCAGCTCACCGAGTCGTACAGGGAGCGCCTACGAGCAGTACTTC.

J is TRBJ1-1 and V is TRBV7-3; D might be TRBD1 (5 bases). There are 12 residues in the CDR3. V was clipped by 2 bases and J by 10 bases, with 11 bases between them. The V gene's germline CDR1 is SGHTA and CDR2 FQGTGA. The CDR3 loop reads CASSLSGGVAFF. CDR3 nucleotide sequence: TGTGCCAGCAGCTTATCGGGAGGGGTAGCTTTCTTT.